This T cell receptor beta chain was captured by sequencing in a study of cytomegalovirus exposure and HLA in healthy donors (dated by TCRdb to between 2016 and 2019). Background on the whole study: According to an earlier analysis of several hundred of the donors, about 179 million T cells yielded some 110 million unique TCR beta sequences and about 300 Gb of sequence data. Of the approximately 400 genotyped donors, 81% fell in the genetic ancestry cluster associated with self-reported Caucasian donors. About 5 DR-DQ haplotypes were handled as single units for association and clustering, since linkage in the cohort was strong. Both class I and class II loci were covered by HLA typing, at four-digit resolution. Besides the first cohort of roughly 660 subjects, a separate validation cohort made up of around 120 different subjects was used. The T cell repertoires of some 700 subjects were profiled by immunosequencing and related to cytomegalovirus serostatus. To predict cytomegalovirus infection status, the study combined high-throughput TCR immunosequencing, statistical association of individual TCRs with disease status, and machine learning. The number of typed donors differed by locus: about 629-640 for A, B, C, DRB1 and DQB1; approximately 540 for DQA1; 606 for DPA1; and around 470 for DPB1. To decide whether each TCR beta V gene segment behaved as functional or pseudogenic, an earlier analysis of fewer than 750 of the donors relied on high-throughput TCR beta sequencing. The study was designed to test whether signatures of past pathogen exposure could be identified by cataloging public T cell receptors. Donor age, sex, ethnicity and CMV serostatus were collected together with the repertoire data. Roughly 300 gigabases of sequencing data and 70 million to 85 million unique TCR sequences were included in an early release covering 500 to 750 HLA-typed donors. All discovery cohort repertoires had been generated using a single sequencing platform. A later genetic analysis took genome-wide SNP genotypes for about three fifths of the roughly 700 donors and used that subset as a discovery cohort. In the later analysis, no new phenotypic data were used to find candidate immune exposures; instead, reliance was placed on TCR beta sequences and their occurrence across donors. Among 350 to 400 genotyped donors of the cohort, an average of 235,054 unique TCR beta nucleotide sequences were sequenced per donor, roughly 18% of them non-productive. To study patterns of TCR occurrence, a later analysis re-analyzed previously published TCR beta repertoires from several hundred donors and added high-resolution HLA genotyping.

Based on the germline V gene, the CDR1 and CDR2 sequences are ENHRY and SYGVKD. From the cysteine up to the phenylalanine, the CDR3 has a length of 15 residues. Kept here is only the CDR3 DNA, which spans 45 bases and is read in frame from base 1. Clipping removes 4 bases from V and 6 bases from J, with 11 as the unmatched junction base count. Libraries were built with the immunoSEQ multiplex PCR assay. For the multiplex PCR, a mixture combining 60 forward primers for TCR Vbeta segments and 13 reverse primers for TCR Jbeta segments was used. The CDR3 region of rearranged TCR beta genes was amplified from genomic DNA with a multiplex PCR assay. The Illumina HiSeq System was used to sequence the amplified TCR beta libraries as 87-base-pair reads. As for the original processing: A later analysis counted tens of millions of unique TCR beta chains across the 666 repertoires, and 10 million to 12 million of these chains were shared by at least two donors. To remove PCR and sequencing errors, raw reads were error-corrected and collapsed into unique sequences using a nearest-neighbor algorithm that merged closely related sequences. V, D and J gene segments were assigned by aligning CDR3 sequences to IMGT reference sequences. For a sequence to be retained, at least a six-nucleotide match to both a V gene segment and a J gene segment was required. Rearrangements were classified as productive when the CDR3 lacked stop codons and remained in frame with V and J, and all other rearrangements were classified as non-productive. CDR3 was defined according to IMGT convention as the region running from the second conserved V-encoded cysteine to the conserved J-encoded phenylalanine. The earlier analysis of approximately 590 of the donors excluded any sequence lacking an unambiguous match to a single V gene segment. An earlier analysis of 500 to 700 of the donors classified V segments as functional when productive rearrangements were above 56.7% and as segregating when the standard deviation between donors was above 5%. A statistical classification framework was built to diagnose cytomegalovirus status from the catalog of TCR beta chain sequences. In a later analysis, V and J genes were assigned by comparing TCR nucleotide sequences against IMGT/GENE-DB human TR gene sequences. In a later analysis, CDR3 sequences and most-parsimonious VDJ recombination scenarios were assigned using the TCRdist pipeline. In a later analysis, each TCR beta chain was defined by its CDR3 amino acid sequence together with its V-gene family, and reads without a unique V-gene family were excluded. As a way to deal with suspected cross-contamination and a sequencing artifact, a later analysis dropped roughly 600 nucleotide sequences that were highly shared and had low generation probability. For each public chain, a later analysis derived a clonal expansion index from normalized ranks of inferred template counts within each repertoire. In a later analysis, generation probabilities were computed using a VDJ recombination model fitted to out-of-frame rearrangements, and the results were checked against IGoR. A later analysis scored TCR-TCR, TCR-HLA and TCR-CMV co-occurrence with hypergeometric tests, applying a repertoire-size bias correction to TCR pairs. A later analysis estimated false discovery rates by permuting HLA or CMV assignments 20 times. In a later analysis, co-occurring TCRs were grouped using DBSCAN, and TCRdist sequence similarity was added for clustering within HLA-allele-positive subsets. Repertoires with fewer than 30,000 or more than 120,000 public chains, plus five repertoires with anomalous nucleotide sharing, were excluded from co-occurrence clustering. As stored in TCRdb, this immuneACCESS dataset retains in-frame rearrangements with V and J assigned. A fraction of the clones does not appear; measured against another copy, unresolved V genes explain less than half of the discrepancy, and the remainder lacks a known reason. V, J and clone size derive from that table, while D and trimming were established from the DNA sequence. The sample table contains about 140,000 clones; only one count was recorded for more than 75% of them. 3% to 3.5% of the sample goes to the ten largest clones.

A word on this clone: What this receptor recognizes is not known. There are no base qualities to consult, and no much larger clone falls within one base.

The cohort comprised several hundred healthy bone marrow donors. At the time of sampling, every cohort member was nominally healthy, though immune exposures that went unrecorded were likely present. The donor was CMV seronegative and was included in the group of approximately 350 seronegative cohort members. Every donor gave a peripheral blood sample, and the peripheral blood mononuclear cells from that sample were used for TCR beta sequencing. The Qiagen DNeasy Blood Extraction Kit was used to extract genomic DNA from the blood cell samples. Study-level results and caveats: Correlated functional status among segregating V segments might reflect linkage disequilibrium, but an unknown experimental factor could not be ruled out. A later analysis found that most CMV-associated TCR beta chains appeared HLA-restricted, with HLA associations seemingly driven largely by CMV exposure. According to a later analysis, parvovirus B19, influenza, CMV and Epstein-Barr virus appeared linked to several top co-occurrence clusters. According to a later analysis, TCR association rates differed among HLA loci, with DRB1 alleles showing the most associated TCRs and HLA-C alleles showing the fewest. HLA typing was unavailable for some donors at each locus, so association tests used only the typed subset. V-gene and J-gene trimming of TCR beta chains was associated with a missense DCLRE1C variant in a later genetic analysis, and the association was replicated in an independent cohort. This cohort had only TCR beta chains sequenced, and the lack of alpha or paired-chain data limited which features could be detected. In a later analysis, 15,000 to 20,000 TCR beta sequences were associated with specific HLA alleles at a false discovery rate of 0.05. In an earlier analysis of 587 of the donors, most TCR beta V segments appeared in productive rearrangements about 87% or about 30% of the time, broadly matching IMGT annotations. It was suggested by the authors that the approach could potentially be generalized to other disease states and immunological phenotypes. Because the 87-base-pair reads could not distinguish some IMGT-functional V segments, including TRBV6-2 and TRBV6-3, those segments were excluded. Assigning TCR associations to individual alleles was difficult when HLA alleles, especially DR and DQ, strongly co-occurred. Because counts were too low, seventeen rarely observed V segments, including chromosome 9 orphons, were excluded from the earlier analysis of 587 of the donors. A further reported finding was that TCR beta sequences accurately predicted the HLA-A and HLA-B alleles for most subjects in the first cohort. The only immune exposure information available for the cohort was CMV serostatus. Roughly uniform sequencing depth across donors was assumed in presence/absence analyses, although this assumption may not hold. Cytomegalovirus status was reported to be diagnosed by the classifier with high specificity and sensitivity in both the original and validation cohorts. In a later genetic analysis, fewer N-insertions in productive TCRs were reported among donors in an Asian-associated ancestry cluster than the 666-donor mean. Most TCR sequences were observed very rarely across donors, whereas some public TCRs were present in many individuals. Three of the identified cytomegalovirus-associated TCR beta chains were confirmed in vitro to be specific for cytomegalovirus antigens. A group of highly shared sequence variants was considered likely to be a technical artifact of the sequencing pipeline. In the study, about 150 TCR beta chains were listed as associated with cytomegalovirus. Compared with equally common non-associated chains, HLA-associated TCR beta chains in a later analysis were more clonally expanded and had lower generation probabilities.

The receptor was derived from a female donor in good health and CMV-seronegative. The sequence is built from TRBV10-3 and TRBJ2-7, and TRBD2 aligns with 8 junction nucleotides. The sample was PBMCs. The CDR3 protein is CAISVSRGGLGEQYF. The DNA is TGTGCCATCAGTGTTAGTCGGGGGGGCCTCGGCGAGCAGTACTTC.